This T cell receptor (beta chain) was obtained from a study of shared clonotypes between healthy human individuals. Positively selected for CCR7, the CD45RO-negative cells used as naive CD8 cells excluded terminally differentiated effector memory CD45RA+ cells. Nashville, Tennessee was home to all donors, who were Caucasian adults. Comment on this clone: Its antigen is currently unknown.

The germline V gene has CDR1 LNHNV and CDR2 YYDKDF (reference sequence). The V segment lost 1 base and the J segment 6 bases; nucleotides outside the gene matches: 12. CDR3 length: 18 amino acids. Repertoires were generated with immunoSEQ multiplex PCR, while TCRdb's copy carries only in-frame clones and drops some. The sample carries 2 million to 2.5 million clones, roughly 91% recorded once. Study-wide results and limits: Sorted-subset sequencing, rarefaction showed, was incomplete despite large depth.

V usage is TRBV15 and J usage is TRBJ2-1; 10 bases are a match to TRBD2. This clonotype was sampled from a man younger than 30 in good health. Some clones in this sample may be carry-over from other donors' samples. The sample consisted of naive CD8+ T cells from PBMCs. The CDR3 sequence is CATSRGKGEREGRNEQFF. In DNA, the CDR3 is TGTGCCACCAGCAGAGGAAAGGGGGAGCGGGAGGGCCGCAATGAGCAGTTCTTC.